This T cell receptor (beta chain) was captured in a study of cytomegalovirus exposure and HLA in healthy donors. Use of 60 Vbeta and 13 Jbeta primers characterized the PCR. The method was immunoSEQ multiplex PCR; TCRdb's version includes in-frame clones alone and lacks a portion of them. The sample carries about 120,000 clones, over 65% recorded once. This clone has a single count. This TCR was recovered from a woman aged 25 to 39 in good health and CMV-seronegative. Input material: PBMCs.

CDR3 in DNA: TGTGCCAGTAGTATAGCGAGTGGCTCCTACAATGAGCAGTTCTTC. Its translation is CASSIASGSYNEQFF. The chain couples TRBV19 to TRBJ2-1; D is undetermined. Trimming removed 1 base at V and 0 bases at J, with 7 bases between. The CDR3 extends over 15 amino acids. Germline-derived CDR1 and CDR2 are LNHDA and SQIVND (reference sequence).